Shown below are 6 T cell receptor beta chains from a single sample sequenced in a study of pediatric ulcerative colitis. Measured with immunoSEQ multiplex PCR; TCRdb has only the in-frame clones, and not every one. The table records 30,000 to 35,000 clones, about 81% of them present only once. One to two pinch biopsies were taken from the rectum during colonoscopy. The sequenced sample was gut tissue. Source of these receptors: a boy aged 5-17 years with mild ulcerative colitis.

The chain carries TRBV5-1 and TRBJ1-1; D is ambiguous. The germline V gene has CDR1 SGHRS and CDR2 YFSETQ. The ends were cut back, 2 bases at V and 3 bases at J, with 5 bases in the middle. This CDR3 region has 12 residues. CDR3 nucleotides: TGCGCCAGCAGCTTCGGAGACACTGAAGCTTTCTTT. As protein: CASSFGDTEAFF.

The chain joins TRBV30 to TRBJ2-5; D is perhaps TRBD1 (5 bases). V was clipped by 1 base and J by 1 base, with 7 bases between them. This CDR3 region has 13 residues. Germline CDR1 is GTSNPN and CDR2 is SVGIG (reference sequence). The CDR3 DNA sequence: TGTGCCTGGAGTGAGGGGTCCCAAGAGACCCAGTACTTC. This sequence encodes CAWSEGSQETQYF.

The rearrangement links TRBV4-1 to TRBJ1-2, with TRBD1 matching 11 bases. This CDR3 has 16 amino acids. CDR1 is MGHRA, CDR2 YSYEKL, per germline. J was trimmed by 8 bases and V by 1 base; bases with no gene match: 9. This CDR3 reads CASSQGTGGALRGYTF. The CDR3 DNA is TGCGCCAGCAGCCAAGGGACAGGGGGCGCCTTGAGGGGCTACACCTTC.

The count of this clone is one. V usage is TRBV7-8 and J usage is TRBJ2-7; 10 bases match TRBD2. Per the germline V gene, CDR1 is SGHVS and CDR2 is FQNEAQ. The CDR3 length is 16 residues. The V segment lost 0 bases and the J segment 4 bases; nucleotides outside the gene matches: 6. CDR3 residues: CASSLAAASGGYEQYF. The CDR3 coding sequence is TGTGCCAGCAGCTTAGCCGCCGCTAGCGGGGGTTACGAGCAGTACTTC.

This chain connects TRBV11-2 to TRBJ2-7; no clear D gene. CDR3 length: 15 residues. The germline V gene encodes CDR1 SGHAT and CDR2 FQNNGV. The germline V and J ends were trimmed by 1 base and 0 bases, with 10 bases remaining between them. The CDR3 DNA follows: TGTGCCAGCAGCTTAGGTGCGGTTAGCTCCTACGAGCAGTACTTC. Its translation is CASSLGAVSSYEQYF.

The rearrangement links TRBV11-2 to TRBJ1-2; 10 bases map to TRBD1. The ends lost 5 bases at V and 3 bases at J; junction bases unmatched: 9. Germline CDR1 reads SGHAT; CDR2 reads FQNNGV. The CDR3 has 16 residues. CDR3: CASSLGGTGAHYGYTF. The CDR3 DNA reads as TGTGCCAGCAGCCTAGGGGGGACAGGGGCGCACTATGGCTACACCTTC.